Following are 18 T cell receptor beta chains from one sample sequenced in a study of cytomegalovirus exposure and HLA in healthy donors. TCRdb's table, derived via immunoSEQ multiplex PCR, lists solely in-frame clones and lacks some. The profile shows tens of thousands of clones, 85% to 95% of them singletons. Sequencing was carried out using PBMCs. These receptors were collected from a man between 18 and 29 years old in good health and CMV-seropositive.

The genes are TRBV5-6 and TRBJ2-7; D is possibly TRBD1 (5 bases). Trimming left V 1 base short and J 3 bases short, with 17 bases between. Germline CDR1 reads SGHDT; CDR2 reads YYEEEE. The CDR3 has 16 amino acids. In DNA form, the CDR3 reads TGTGCCAGCAGCTTGTTTGTCTCCGGTCAGGGCTACGAGCAGTACTTC. Translation gives CASSLFVSGQGYEQYF.

V gene TRBV11-2 combines with J gene TRBJ2-1; D unclear. V lost 7 bases and J lost 4, with 17 bases in between. CDR1 is SGHAT and CDR2 is FQNNGV in the germline V gene. CDR3 size: 15 residues. This chain's CDR3 is CASTLGVGDYNEQFF. CDR3 bases: TGTGCCAGCACCCTAGGTGTAGGAGATTACAATGAGCAGTTCTTC.

The gene calls are TRBV18 and TRBJ2-4; tentative D call: TRBD1 (5 bases). Germline V gene sequence: CDR1 KGHSH, CDR2 LQKENI. Trimming cost V 0 bases and J 5 bases, with 5 bases left between them. This CDR3 has 13 residues. DNA of the CDR3: TGTGCCAGCTCACCACCAGGGGAAAACATTCAGTACTTC. Translating it yields CASSPPGENIQYF.

CDR3 amino acids: CARRPGTLNTGELFF. The CDR3 region has the DNA TGTGCCAGGAGACCCGGGACACTGAACACCGGGGAGCTGTTTTTT. This chain links TRBV21-1 with TRBJ2-2; the table's D call of TRBD1 was not tested on the DNA. TRBV21-1 is reported as a pseudogene. This CDR3 is 15 amino acids long.

The chain uses TRBV27 and TRBJ2-5; 7 positions agree with TRBD2. The V segment lost 5 bases and the J segment 7 bases; nucleotides outside the gene matches: 4. The CDR3 is made up of 12 amino acids. The germline V gene has CDR1 MNHEY and CDR2 SMNVEV (reference sequence). The CDR3 nucleotides read TGTGCCAGCAGTCCCTGGGGGGGGACCCAGTACTTC. It encodes CASSPWGGTQYF.

The chain uses TRBV6-1 and TRBJ2-2; 12 nucleotides agree with TRBD1. Germline-derived CDR1 and CDR2 are MNHNS and SASEGT. Germline trimming cut 6 bases from V and 5 bases from J; bases unmatched to any gene: 4. This CDR3 comprises 15 residues. The CDR3 reads CASSWDRGQTGELFF. CDR3 sequence (DNA): TGTGCCAGCAGCTGGGACAGGGGGCAAACCGGGGAGCTGTTTTTT.

V gene TRBV7-8 combines with J gene TRBJ1-5, with 12 bases matching TRBD1. The CDR3 consists of 18 residues. Germline V gene data show CDR1 as SGHVS and CDR2 as FQNEAQ. J gave up 6 bases and V 5 bases, and 14 bases lay outside the gene matches. CDR3 bases: TGTGCCAGCAGCCCCCGGGACAGGGGGCCAGGGACTGGTCAGCCCCAGCATTTT. Its protein product is CASSPRDRGPGTGQPQHF. Full variable domain (remainder filled in from reference TRBV7-8 and TRBJ1-5): GAGVSQSPRYKVAKRGQDVALRCDPISGHVSLFWYQQALGQGPEFLTYFQNEAQLDKSGLPSDRFFAERPEGSVSTLKIQRTQQEDSAVYLCASSPRDRGPGTGQPQHFGDGTRLSIL.

In its sample, this clone was seen once. The chain carries TRBV4-2 and TRBJ2-3, with 10 nucleotides matching TRBD2. This CDR3 is 16 amino acids long. Germline V gene lookup returns CDR1 LGHNA and CDR2 YNFKEQ. V lost 3 bases, J lost 1 base, and 4 bases stayed unmatched. CDR3 in amino acids: CASSHQLAGGTDTQYF. CDR3 in DNA: TGTGCCAGCAGCCACCAGCTAGCGGGGGGCACAGATACGCAGTATTTT.

The chain joins TRBV11-2 to TRBJ2-3, with TRBD2 matching 9 bases. This CDR3 is 12 amino acids long. Germline V lookup: CDR1 SGHAT, CDR2 FQNNGV. The CDR3 loop reads CSVAGGPDTQYF. CDR3 sequence (DNA): TGTTCGGTCGCGGGGGGGCCAGATACGCAGTATTTT.

This chain links TRBV6-1 with TRBJ2-6; TRBD1 matches 8 bases. This CDR3 is 15 amino acids long. With 4 bases clipped from V and 6 bases from J, the junction kept 5 bases outside the gene matches. Per the germline V gene, CDR1 is MNHNS and CDR2 is SASEGT. The CDR3, as DNA: TGTGCCAGCAGTGTGCAGGGGGCGATGGCCAACGTCCTGACTTTC. Amino acid sequence: CASSVQGAMANVLTF.

V gene TRBV5-1 combines with J gene TRBJ2-1, with D perhaps TRBD2 (6 bases). This CDR3 region has 16 residues. Trimming cost V 1 base and J 2 bases, with 13 bases left between them. The germline gives CDR1 SGHRS, CDR2 YFSETQ. Here the CDR3 DNA reads TGCGCCAGCAGCTTGTCGGCGGGGCAGACCTACAATGAGCAGTTCTTC. This codes for CASSLSAGQTYNEQFF.

This chain joins TRBV5-1 and TRBJ2-7; 9 nucleotides agree with TRBD2. The V and J ends lost 4 bases and 7 bases, in that order; junction bases with no gene match: 3. CDR1 SGHRS and CDR2 YFSETQ come from the germline V gene. The CDR3 sequence is 12 residues long. CDR3 nucleotide sequence: TGCGCCAGCAGCCGACTAGCGGAGGAGCAGTACTTC. Translation: CASSRLAEEQYF.

This clone was detected once. This chain links TRBV5-5 with TRBJ1-2; perhaps TRBD1 as D (5 bases). The CDR3 runs to 14 residues. Germline V CDR1 and CDR2: SGHKS, YYEKEE (reference sequence). Trimming took 2 bases from V and 2 from J, leaving 10 bases between them. The CDR3 region has the DNA TGTGCCAGCAGCTTAGGGGTGGAGAACTATGGCTACACCTTC. Protein sequence: CASSLGVENYGYTF.

The rearrangement joins TRBV7-3 to TRBJ2-2; a weak D match, TRBD2 (5 bases). V lost 2 bases, J lost 4 bases, and 11 bases lay in between. Germline assignment: CDR1 SGHTA and CDR2 FQGTGA. This CDR3 region has 15 residues. The CDR3 loop is CASSLLASSTGELFF. CDR3 sequence (DNA): TGTGCCAGCAGCTTACTAGCTTCTTCCACCGGGGAGCTGTTTTTT.

This chain links TRBV5-4 with TRBJ2-5; TRBD2 matches at 10 bases. The CDR3 has 16 residues. V shed 2 bases and J 5 bases; nucleotides not matched to a gene: 9. Germline V gene sequence: CDR1 SGHNT, CDR2 YYREEE (reference sequence). The CDR3: CASSFERGGRLETQYF. CDR3 nucleotides: TGTGCCAGCAGCTTTGAGCGGGGGGGTCGTTTGGAGACCCAGTACTTC.

This sequence joins TRBV2 and TRBJ2-2; TRBD2 matches at 10 bases. This CDR3 is built from 17 residues. V was pared by 4 bases and J by 3 bases, with 8 bases of the junction left unmatched. CDR1 is SNHLY and CDR2 is FYNNEI in the germline V gene. The CDR3 nucleotides are TGTGCCAGCAGTGTAGGAGCGGGGGGGCCCGACACCGGGGAGCTGTTTTTT. The encoded protein is CASSVGAGGPDTGELFF. Based on the CDR3 plus reference TRBV2 and TRBJ2-2, the full variable domain is EPEVTQTPSHQVTQMGQEVILRCVPISNHLYFYWYRQILGQKVEFLVSFYNNEISEKSEIFDDQFSVERPDGSNFTLKIRSTKLEDSAMYFCASSVGAGGPDTGELFFGEGSRLTVL.

The chain recombines TRBV5-1 with TRBJ1-1, with D possibly matching TRBD1 (5 bases). CDR3 length equals 15 residues. Germline CDR1 SGHRS, CDR2 YFSETQ. The V end lost 2 bases, the J end lost 0 bases, and 11 bases lay between the germline ends. In DNA form, the CDR3 reads TGCGCCAGCAGCTTTTTCGACAGCATGAACACTGAAGCTTTCTTT. Its protein product is CASSFFDSMNTEAFF. Based on the CDR3 plus reference TRBV5-1 and TRBJ1-1, the full variable domain is KAGVTQTPRYLIKTRGQQVTLSCSPISGHRSVSWYQQTPGQGLQFLFEYFSETQRNKGNFPGRFSGRQFSNSRSEMNVSTLELGDSALYLCASSFFDSMNTEAFFGQGTRLTVV.

This sequence joins TRBV5-6 and TRBJ2-7, with a tentative D call TRBD2 (6 bases). CDR1 SGHDT and CDR2 YYEEEE come from the germline V gene. The CDR3 runs to 13 residues. V was cut by 1 base and J by 3 bases, with 8 bases left in between. This CDR3 is CASSLTSSYEQYF. The DNA of the CDR3 is TGTGCCAGCAGCTTGACTAGCAGCTACGAGCAGTACTTC.